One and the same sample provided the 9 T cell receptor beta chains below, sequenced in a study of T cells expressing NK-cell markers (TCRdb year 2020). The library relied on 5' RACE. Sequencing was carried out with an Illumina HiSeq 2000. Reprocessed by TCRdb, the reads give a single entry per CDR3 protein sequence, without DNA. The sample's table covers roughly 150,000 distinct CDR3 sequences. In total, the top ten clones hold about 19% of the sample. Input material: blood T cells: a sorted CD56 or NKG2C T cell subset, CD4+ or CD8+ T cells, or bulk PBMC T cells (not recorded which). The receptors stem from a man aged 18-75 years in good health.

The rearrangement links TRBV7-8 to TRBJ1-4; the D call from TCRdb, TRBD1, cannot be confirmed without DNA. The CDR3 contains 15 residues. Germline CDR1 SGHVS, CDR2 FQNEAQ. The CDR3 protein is CASSGPPPTNEKLFF. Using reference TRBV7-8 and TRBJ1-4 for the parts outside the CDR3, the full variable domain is GAGVSQSPRYKVAKRGQDVALRCDPISGHVSLFWYQQALGQGPEFLTYFQNEAQLDKSGLPSDRFFAERPEGSVSTLKIQRTQQEDSAVYLCASSGPPPTNEKLFFGSGTQLSVL.

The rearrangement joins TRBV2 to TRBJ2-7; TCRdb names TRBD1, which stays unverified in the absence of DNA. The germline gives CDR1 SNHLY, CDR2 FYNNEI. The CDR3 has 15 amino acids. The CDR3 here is CASSDVGGQRYEQYF.

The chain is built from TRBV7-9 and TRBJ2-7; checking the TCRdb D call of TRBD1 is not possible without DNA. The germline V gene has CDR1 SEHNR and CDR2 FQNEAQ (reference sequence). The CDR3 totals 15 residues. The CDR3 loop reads CASSVWGQGPGEQYF.

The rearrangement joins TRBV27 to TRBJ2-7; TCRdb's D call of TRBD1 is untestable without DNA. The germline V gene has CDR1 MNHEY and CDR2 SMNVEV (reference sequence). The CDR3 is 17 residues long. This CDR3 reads CASSFISNTDRDYEQYF.

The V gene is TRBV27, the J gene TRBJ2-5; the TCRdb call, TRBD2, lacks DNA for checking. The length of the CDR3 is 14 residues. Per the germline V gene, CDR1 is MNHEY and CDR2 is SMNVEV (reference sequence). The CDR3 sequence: CASSLLAGDETQYF.

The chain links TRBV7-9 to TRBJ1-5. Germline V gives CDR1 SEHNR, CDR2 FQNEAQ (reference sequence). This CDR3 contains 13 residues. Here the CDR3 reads CASSLENGQPQHF.

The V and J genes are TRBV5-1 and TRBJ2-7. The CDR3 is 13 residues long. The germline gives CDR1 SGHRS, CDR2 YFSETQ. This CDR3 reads CASSFGPSNEQYF.

The CDR3 reads CASSLASMGGRSSYNEQFF. V and J are TRBV5-1 and TRBJ2-1; as DNA is missing, the TRBD1 call by TCRdb cannot be tested. Germline V lookup: CDR1 SGHRS, CDR2 YFSETQ. The CDR3 contains 19 residues.

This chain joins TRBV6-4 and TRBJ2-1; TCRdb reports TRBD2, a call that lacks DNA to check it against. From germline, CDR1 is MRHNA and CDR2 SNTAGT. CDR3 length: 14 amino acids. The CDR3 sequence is CASSDRYEYNEQFF.